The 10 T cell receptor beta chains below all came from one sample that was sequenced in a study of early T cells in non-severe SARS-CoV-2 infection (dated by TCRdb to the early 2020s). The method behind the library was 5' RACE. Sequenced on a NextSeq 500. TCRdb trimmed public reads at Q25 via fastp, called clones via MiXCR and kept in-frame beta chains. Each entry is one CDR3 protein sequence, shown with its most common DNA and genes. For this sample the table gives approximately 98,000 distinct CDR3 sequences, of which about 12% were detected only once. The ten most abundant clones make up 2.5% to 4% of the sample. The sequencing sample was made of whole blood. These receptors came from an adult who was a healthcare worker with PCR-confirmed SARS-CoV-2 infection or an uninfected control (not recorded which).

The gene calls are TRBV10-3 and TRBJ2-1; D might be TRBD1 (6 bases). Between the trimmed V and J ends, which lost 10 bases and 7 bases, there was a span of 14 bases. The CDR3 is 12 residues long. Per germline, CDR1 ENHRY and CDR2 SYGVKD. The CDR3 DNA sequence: TGTGCCACCGCAGGGGCTGGTAATGAGCAGTTCTTC. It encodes CATAGAGNEQFF.

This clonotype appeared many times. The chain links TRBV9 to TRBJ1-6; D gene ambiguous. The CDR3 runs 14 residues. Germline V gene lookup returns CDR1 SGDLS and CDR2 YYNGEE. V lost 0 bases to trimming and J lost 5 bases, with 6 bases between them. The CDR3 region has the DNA TGTGCCAGCAGCGTAGTCACCGATAATTCACCCCTCCACTTT. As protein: CASSVVTDNSPLHF.

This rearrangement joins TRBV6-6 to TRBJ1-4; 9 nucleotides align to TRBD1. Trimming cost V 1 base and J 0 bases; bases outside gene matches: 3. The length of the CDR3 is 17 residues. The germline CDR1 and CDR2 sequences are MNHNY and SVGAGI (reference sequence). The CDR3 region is CASSYLDRGATNEKLFF. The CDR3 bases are TGTGCCAGCAGTTACTTGGACAGGGGAGCAACTAATGAAAAACTGTTTTTT.

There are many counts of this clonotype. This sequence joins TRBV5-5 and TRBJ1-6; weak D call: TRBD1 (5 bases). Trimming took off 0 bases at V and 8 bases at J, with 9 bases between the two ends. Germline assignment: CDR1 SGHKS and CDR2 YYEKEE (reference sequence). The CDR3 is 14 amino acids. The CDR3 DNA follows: TGTGCCAGCAGCTTGGATGGGGGTGATTCACCCCTCCACTTT. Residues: CASSLDGGDSPLHF.

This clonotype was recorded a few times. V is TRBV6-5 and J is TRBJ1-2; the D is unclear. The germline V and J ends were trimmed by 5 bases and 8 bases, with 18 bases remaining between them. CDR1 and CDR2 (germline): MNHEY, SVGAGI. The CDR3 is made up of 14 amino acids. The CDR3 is CASSPLTSHRGYTF. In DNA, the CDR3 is TGTGCCAGCAGTCCGCTTACCAGCCATAGGGGCTACACCTTC.

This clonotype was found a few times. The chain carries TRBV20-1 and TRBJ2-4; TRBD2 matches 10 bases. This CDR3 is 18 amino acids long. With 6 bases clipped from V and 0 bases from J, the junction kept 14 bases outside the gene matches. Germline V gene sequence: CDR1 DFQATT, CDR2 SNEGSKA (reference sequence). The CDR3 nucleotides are TGCAGTGCCTTCAGGGGGCTAGCGGGAGATCTAGCCAAAAACATTCAGTACTTC. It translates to CSAFRGLAGDLAKNIQYF.

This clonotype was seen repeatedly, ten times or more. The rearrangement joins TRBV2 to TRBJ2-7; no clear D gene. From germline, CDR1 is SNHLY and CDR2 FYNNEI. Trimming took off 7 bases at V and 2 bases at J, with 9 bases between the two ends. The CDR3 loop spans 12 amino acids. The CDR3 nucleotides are TGTGCCAGCAATGGGGAACCCTACGAGCAGTACTTC. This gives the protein CASNGEPYEQYF.

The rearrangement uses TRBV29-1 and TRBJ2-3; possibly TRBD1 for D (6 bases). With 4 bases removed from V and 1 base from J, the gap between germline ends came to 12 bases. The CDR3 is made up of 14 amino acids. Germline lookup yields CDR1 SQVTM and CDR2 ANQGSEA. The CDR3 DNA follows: TGCAGCGTTGGAGGGGGTTGGGGCACAGATACGCAGTATTTT. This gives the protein CSVGGGWGTDTQYF.

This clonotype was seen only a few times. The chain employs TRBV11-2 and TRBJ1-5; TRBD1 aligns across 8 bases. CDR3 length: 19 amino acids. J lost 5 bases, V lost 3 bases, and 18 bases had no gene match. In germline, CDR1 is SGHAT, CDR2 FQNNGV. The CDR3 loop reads CASSLRRGRQGIFDQPQHF. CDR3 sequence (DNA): TGTGCCAGCAGCTTGAGGCGGGGGAGACAGGGGATCTTCGATCAGCCCCAGCATTTT.

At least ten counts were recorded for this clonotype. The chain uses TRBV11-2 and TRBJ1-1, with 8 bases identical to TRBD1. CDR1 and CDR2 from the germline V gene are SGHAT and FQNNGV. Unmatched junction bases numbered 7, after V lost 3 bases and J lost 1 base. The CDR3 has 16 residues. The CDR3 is CASSLKWGQANTEAFF. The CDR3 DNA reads TGTGCCAGCAGCTTGAAATGGGGACAGGCGAACACTGAAGCTTTCTTT.